This T cell receptor beta chain was captured by sequencing in a study of blood T cells in healthy people across ages. Researchers isolated at least 6 million PBMCs per sample. It was with a sample-barcoded 5' primer and a J-beta primer mix that a second PCR of about 6 to 12 cycles was run. MiXCR, applied by TCRdb to the 5' RACE reads, yields one record per CDR3 protein. The data show 650,000 to 700,000 distinct CDR3 sequences, approximately 52% seen once. Notes on this clonotype: Its antigen is undetermined.

Study results and limitations: CMV status of donors was not determined, possibly confounding expanded clonotype changes. A strong correlation between TCR beta diversity and naive T cell percentage was seen.

Between the trimmed V and J ends, which lost 7 bases and 6 bases, there was a span of 10 bases. CDR1 and CDR2 from the germline V gene are MDHEN and SYDVKM. The CDR3 consists of 12 residues. The clonotype originates from a woman aged 80 or older in good health. Sequenced sample: blood. The chain carries TRBV28 and TRBJ2-1; no reliable D call. The chain's CDR3 is CASTVIGNEQFF. The CDR3 coding sequence is TGTGCCAGCACAGTAATAGGCAATGAGCAGTTCTTC.